The clone carrying this T cell receptor beta chain was seen more than once but under ten times. Its cognate antigen is unknown. This specimen comes from a study of molecular identifiers for immune sequencing clone quantification. Study summary: Replicates split RNA from roughly 21,000 or 96,000 naive CD8 cells five ways, and the researchers sequenced four portions.

Broader study findings: Sizes of highly expanded clones could be underestimated through identical TCRs sharing a barcode. The share of molecules held by clones above 20 RNA copies was over 99% in effector cells and under 1% in naive cells.

A single record per CDR3 protein comes from TCRdb applying MiXCR to the PCR reads. The table records 490,000 or so distinct CDR3 sequences, around 23% of them present only once. Sorting isolated naive CD8 T cells as CD8+CD4-CCR7+CD45RA+ events. CDR1 is LGHNA and CDR2 is YSLEER in the germline V gene. This CDR3 is built from 16 residues. Trimming cost V 4 bases and J 6 bases; bases outside gene matches: 11. This TCR came from a human donor in good health. Some libraries in this study had Jurkat cell RNA spiked in. The rearrangement uses TRBV4-3 and TRBJ2-2; 7 bases align to TRBD2. Specimen: naive CD8+ T cells from blood, with Jurkat cell RNA spiked in. Subset indicated: FACS-sorted CD8+CD4-CCR7+CD45RA+ naive T cells. This CDR3 reads CASSLTSGGWAGELFF. The CDR3 DNA is TGCGCCAGCAGCCTAACCTCCGGGGGGTGGGCCGGGGAGCTGTTTTTT.